Each of the 24 T cell receptor beta chains below was sequenced from the same sample in a study of beta chain features in type 1 diabetes. Their cognate antigens are unknown. Study results and limitations: Shortening that was moderate but significant affected the TCRB CDR3s of Type 1 diabetes patients in all four CD4+ subsets.

TCRB transcripts that were expressed got sequenced, as all of the isolated RNA had been reverse transcribed. Method: immunoSEQ multiplex PCR; TCRdb's copy keeps in-frame clones and lacks some. Of approximately 600,000 clones in the sample, around 12% were seen once. Material: naive CD4+ T cells from blood. The receptors were gathered from a man aged 30 to 45 with type 1 diabetes.

The genes are TRBV29-1 and TRBJ1-1; D may be TRBD1 (6 bases). The V end was cut by 8 bases, the J end by 1 base, with 20 bases between. The CDR3 spans 15 residues. Germline V gene lookup returns CDR1 SQVTM and CDR2 ANQGSEA. Here the CDR3 DNA reads TGCAGCACTGGGGGGCGGGTACGTTCGAACACTGAAGCTTTCTTT. Its translation is CSTGGRVRSNTEAFF.

This clone appeared a few times. The chain joins TRBV7-6 to TRBJ2-2, with D perhaps matching TRBD2 (7 bases). The V end was cut by 1 base, the J end by 6 bases, with 15 bases between. The CDR3 runs to 16 residues. CDR1 and CDR2 (germline): SGHVS, FNYEAQ. CDR3 DNA sequence: TGTGCCAGCAGCTTAGTGGAAGCGGGGACACCCGGGGAGCTGTTTTTT. Its translation: CASSLVEAGTPGELFF.

The chain combines TRBV7-2 with TRBJ2-5; 8 bases are shared with TRBD1. Germline V CDR1 and CDR2: SGHTA, FQGNSA. This CDR3 contains 14 residues. Unmatched junction bases numbered 3, after V lost 4 bases and J lost 2 bases. The CDR3 nucleotides are TGTGCCAGCAGCTCGGGACAGGTACAAGAGACCCAGTACTTC. The encoded protein is CASSSGQVQETQYF.

The chain has TRBV5-4 and TRBJ1-5; no definite D call. The germline CDR1 and CDR2 sequences are SGHNT and YYREEE (reference sequence). The CDR3 runs 15 residues. The germline V and J ends were trimmed by 0 bases and 3 bases, with 10 bases remaining between them. The CDR3 DNA is TGTGCCAGCAGCTTGGGCGGAGGGTCCAATCAGCCCCAGCATTTT. Translation: CASSLGGGSNQPQHF.

The chain links TRBV11-3 to TRBJ2-1; D gene unclear. The CDR3 extends over 13 amino acids. The germline CDR1 and CDR2 sequences are SGHNT and YENEEA. The V gene lost 8 bases and the J gene lost 7 bases, with 15 bases spanning the gap. Here the CDR3 reads CASRAPNLNEQFF. The CDR3 DNA follows: TGTGCCAGCCGGGCCCCGAACTTGAATGAGCAGTTCTTC.

This clone came up many times. This chain connects TRBV18 to TRBJ2-4; D assignment may be TRBD1 or TRBD2 (5 bases each). Trimming removed 2 bases at V and 8 bases at J, with 7 bases between. The CDR3 consists of 12 residues. Looked up from germline, CDR1 is KGHSH and CDR2 is LQKENI. The CDR3 protein is CASSPLGDIQYF. In DNA form, the CDR3 reads TGTGCCAGCTCACCATTGGGGGACATTCAGTACTTC. Looking up the rest from reference TRBV18 and TRBJ2-4 gives the full variable domain: NAGVMQNPRHLVRRRGQEARLRCSPMKGHSHVYWYRQLPEEGLKFMVYLQKENIIDESGMPKERFSAEFPKEGPSILRIQQVVRGDSAAYFCASSPLGDIQYFGAGTRLSVL.

The V gene is TRBV9, the J gene TRBJ1-3; no clear D. Germline V gene data show CDR1 as SGDLS and CDR2 as YYNGEE. The CDR3 contains 12 residues. Trimming stripped 0 bases from V and 5 bases from J, with 3 bases between. In nucleotides, the CDR3 is TGTGCCAGCAGCGTAGGTAGAAACACCATATATTTT. Translated: CASSVGRNTIYF.

This clone was counted only a few times. The rearrangement uses TRBV7-9 and TRBJ2-7; perhaps TRBD1 as D (6 bases). The V end was cut by 2 bases, the J end by 1 base, with 12 bases between. Germline V gene data show CDR1 as SEHNR and CDR2 as FQNEAQ (reference sequence). The CDR3 runs 15 residues. The CDR3 DNA reads as TGTGCCAGCAGCTTAACAGGGATGCTGTCCTACGAGCAGTACTTC. Amino acid sequence: CASSLTGMLSYEQYF. Filled out from reference TRBV7-9 and TRBJ2-7, the complete variable domain reads DTGVSQNPRHKITKRGQNVTFRCDPISEHNRLYWYRQTLGQGPEFLTYFQNEAQLEKSRLLSDRFSAERPKGSFSTLEIQRTEQGDSAMYLCASSLTGMLSYEQYFGPGTRLTVT.

The chain carries TRBV27 and TRBJ2-1; a possible D gene is TRBD2 (6 bases). The CDR3 has 14 amino acids. Germline V lookup: CDR1 MNHEY, CDR2 SMNVEV (reference sequence). V was shortened by 5 bases and J by 4 bases, with 12 bases between the two germline ends. CDR3 in DNA: TGTGCCAGCAGTAGAGGGACTCCATACAATGAGCAGTTCTTC. Amino acids: CASSRGTPYNEQFF.

This clone has a handful of counts. This chain links TRBV20-1 with TRBJ2-1, with D unclear. The ends were cut back, 5 bases at V and 8 bases at J, with 10 bases in the middle. This CDR3 region has 11 residues. Germline CDR1 and CDR2: DFQATT and SNEGSKA (reference sequence). DNA of the CDR3: TGCAGTGCTTTAAAACGGCATGAGCAGTTCTTC. Amino acids: CSALKRHEQFF.

This clone was detected a few times. The J gene is TRBJ2-3, the V gene TRBV7-2, with a weak D call TRBD1 (6 bases). The germline V gene encodes CDR1 SGHTA and CDR2 FQGNSA. There are 13 residues in the CDR3. The V end lost 5 bases, the J end lost 5 bases, and 11 bases lay between the germline ends. The CDR3 DNA sequence: TGTGCCAGCAGCCCAGGGGCCGGAGATACGCAGTATTTT. It yields the protein CASSPGAGDTQYF.

The table lists this clone with a few counts. This chain joins TRBV5-1 and TRBJ1-5; D gene ambiguous. The CDR3 extends over 14 amino acids. V was clipped by 5 bases and J by 6 bases, with 15 bases between them. CDR1 is SGHRS, CDR2 YFSETQ, per germline. CDR3 residues: CASRRDPVGQPQHF. The CDR3 coding sequence is TGCGCCAGCAGGCGTGACCCGGTAGGTCAGCCCCAGCATTTT.

V usage is TRBV11-2 and J usage is TRBJ2-4; 12 bases match TRBD2. Germline loops: CDR1 SGHAT, CDR2 FQNNGV. This CDR3 contains 18 residues. V dropped 5 bases and J dropped 0; count of bases not matched to a gene: 8. DNA of the CDR3: TGTGCCAGCAGCCCGCGACTAGCGGGGGTCCTAGCCAAAAACATTCAGTACTTC. Amino acids: CASSPRLAGVLAKNIQYF.

The chain recombines TRBV7-9 with TRBJ2-3; D not resolved. The V gene lost 1 base and the J gene lost 5 bases, with 16 bases spanning the gap. The CDR3 covers 16 residues. CDR1 SEHNR and CDR2 FQNEAQ come from the germline V gene (reference sequence). CDR3 DNA sequence: TGTGCCAGCAGCTTAGTAGGCTCTACATCCAGAGATACGCAGTATTTT. Translated, it gives CASSLVGSTSRDTQYF.

There are a few counts of this clone. V is TRBV9 and J is TRBJ2-2, with 7 bases fitting TRBD2. The CDR3 has 15 residues. CDR1 is SGDLS and CDR2 is YYNGEE in the germline V gene. V lost 1 base and J lost 3; bases outside the gene matches: 3. The CDR3 loop is CASSVQGGDTGELFF. The CDR3 DNA reads as TGTGCCAGCAGCGTACAGGGAGGGGACACCGGGGAGCTGTTTTTT.

In the case of this clone: Other DNA sequences within the sample encode an identical CDR3. The chain has TRBV15 and TRBJ2-6; the D is unclear. Germline loops: CDR1 LNHNV, CDR2 YYDKDF (reference sequence). There are 15 residues in the CDR3. V was trimmed by 0 bases and J by 1 base, leaving 4 bases between them. Here the CDR3 reads CATSRDRSGANVLTF. CDR3 DNA: TGTGCCACCAGCAGAGACAGGTCTGGGGCCAACGTCCTGACTTTC.

The V and J genes are TRBV6-1 and TRBJ2-5; D gene unclear. This CDR3 region has 12 residues. The ends were cut back, 3 bases at V and 5 bases at J, with 7 bases in the middle. CDR1 MNHNS and CDR2 SASEGT come from the germline V gene. CDR3 DNA: TGTGCCAGCAGTGACCCCGGGGAGACCCAGTACTTC. It yields the protein CASSDPGETQYF.

V gene TRBV19 combines with J gene TRBJ1-2; D may be TRBD1 (6 bases). V was trimmed by 6 bases and J by 4 bases, leaving 12 bases between them. There are 13 residues in the CDR3. Germline V lookup: CDR1 LNHDA, CDR2 SQIVND (reference sequence). Here the CDR3 reads CASRRTDLYGYTF. DNA of the CDR3: TGTGCCAGTAGAAGGACAGACCTCTATGGCTACACCTTC.

This clone occurred a few times. This chain connects TRBV5-8 to TRBJ2-6; 8 bases fit TRBD1. There are 17 residues in the CDR3. Per the germline V gene, CDR1 is SGHTS and CDR2 is YDEGEE. J lost 0 bases, V lost 4 bases, and 6 bases had no gene match. Here the CDR3 reads CASSVWTGSSGANVLTF. In DNA, the CDR3 is TGTGCCAGCAGCGTTTGGACAGGGAGCTCTGGGGCCAACGTCCTGACTTTC.

This clone has a handful of counts. V is TRBV5-4 and J is TRBJ1-2; D may be TRBD1 (5 bases). Germline loops: CDR1 SGHNT, CDR2 YYREEE (reference sequence). The length of the CDR3 is 16 residues. Trimming pared 3 bases from V and 7 bases from J, leaving 22 bases between. CDR3 loop: CASSSPVGGTAFGYTF. CDR3 bases: TGTGCCAGCAGCTCGCCGGTGGGCGGGACCGCGTTTGGCTACACCTTC.

This clone was picked up a small number of times. The chain couples TRBV7-2 to TRBJ2-3; D unresolved. The V and J ends lost 3 bases and 0 bases respectively, with 7 bases between them. CDR1 and CDR2 (germline): SGHTA, FQGNSA. CDR3 length: 14 amino acids. The CDR3 bases are TGTGCCAGCAGCTTGAGTGCTAGCACAGATACGCAGTATTTT. The encoded protein is CASSLSASTDTQYF.

This clone turned up a few times. The V gene is TRBV9, the J gene TRBJ1-2; a weak D match, TRBD1 (5 bases). The CDR3 spans 11 residues. Germline assignment: CDR1 SGDLS and CDR2 YYNGEE. Trimming left V 3 bases short and J 9 bases short, with 9 bases between. CDR3 residues: CASSGTLSYTF. CDR3 DNA sequence: TGTGCCAGCAGCGGGACATTGAGCTACACCTTC. The entire variable domain, with the rest obtained from reference TRBV9 and TRBJ1-2, is as follows: DSGVTQTPKHLITATGQRVTLRCSPRSGDLSVYWYQQSLDQGLQFLIQYYNGEERAKGNILERFSAQQFPDLHSELNLSSLELGDSALYFCASSGTLSYTFGSGTRLTVV.

This clone has a handful of counts. The chain couples TRBV10-3 to TRBJ2-2; unclear D gene. CDR3 length equals 14 residues. V dropped 10 bases and J dropped 4 bases, with 16 bases sitting between them. Germline V gives CDR1 ENHRY, CDR2 SYGVKD. In DNA form, the CDR3 reads TGTGCCACCACAGAAGAACAGATCACCGGGGAGCTGTTTTTT. This sequence encodes CATTEEQITGELFF.

This clone was seen a handful of times. The chain recombines TRBV7-2 with TRBJ2-3, with 9 nucleotides matching TRBD2. From germline, CDR1 is SGHTA and CDR2 FQGNSA. J gave up 4 bases and V 1 base, and 12 bases lay outside the gene matches. CDR3 length: 18 residues. This chain's CDR3 is CASSLEAGGQVNPDTQYF. In nucleotides, the CDR3 is TGTGCCAGCAGCTTAGAGGCGGGGGGGCAGGTCAATCCAGATACGCAGTATTTT.